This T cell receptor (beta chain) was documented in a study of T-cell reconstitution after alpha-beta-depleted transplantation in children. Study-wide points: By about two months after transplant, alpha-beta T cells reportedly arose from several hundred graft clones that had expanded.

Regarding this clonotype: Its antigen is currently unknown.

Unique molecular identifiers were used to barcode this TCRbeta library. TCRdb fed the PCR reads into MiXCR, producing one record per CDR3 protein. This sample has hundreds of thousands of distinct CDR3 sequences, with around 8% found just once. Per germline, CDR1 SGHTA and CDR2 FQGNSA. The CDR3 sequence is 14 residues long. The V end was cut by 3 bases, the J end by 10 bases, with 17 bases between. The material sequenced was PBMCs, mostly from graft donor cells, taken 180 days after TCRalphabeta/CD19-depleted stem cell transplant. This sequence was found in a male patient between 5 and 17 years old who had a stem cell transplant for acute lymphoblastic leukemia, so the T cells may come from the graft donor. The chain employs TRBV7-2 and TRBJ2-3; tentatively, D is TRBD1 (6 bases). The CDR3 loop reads CASSFTGISNPQYF. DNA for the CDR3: TGTGCCAGCAGCTTCACAGGGATTTCAAATCCGCAGTATTTT.